A selection of T cell receptor beta chains follows, all from one sample in a study of monozygotic twins with cystic fibrosis. TCRdb's table, derived via immunoSEQ multiplex PCR, lists solely in-frame clones and lacks some. The sample contains under 30,000 clones, approximately 96% of which appear only once. Sequences were obtained from blood. These receptors were collected from a girl between 2 and 10 years old with cystic fibrosis. CDR3s include the opening cysteine and the closing phenylalanine or tryptophan. Each record gives: J gene, V gene, D gene, clone size, CDR3 protein, CDR3 DNA. The D gene is left open where the match is weak. The listing skips clone size in some rows; elsewhere it reads once, few, many or a size class.

TRBJ2-7	TRBV7-8	TRBD1	NA	CASSSDRGGEQYF	TGTGCCAGCAGCTCGGACAGGGGCGGCGAGCAGTACTTC
TRBJ2-5	TRBV5-4	NA	NA	CASSLLIQETQYF	TGTGCCAGCAGCTTGCTTATACAAGAGACCCAGTACTTC
TRBJ2-1	TRBV7-8	NA	NA	CASSLVIPSYYNEQFF	TGTGCCAGCAGCTTAGTAATACCCTCCTATTACAATGAGCAGTTCTTC
TRBJ2-7	TRBV5-1	NA	NA	CASSLPPVYEQYF	TGCGCCAGCAGCTTGCCCCCCGTCTACGAGCAGTACTTC
TRBJ1-4	TRBV14	NA	NA	CASSRSRKWDEKLFF	TGTGCCAGCAGCCGATCAAGGAAGTGGGACGAAAAACTGTTTTTT
TRBJ2-2	TRBV1	NA	once	CTSELAGSGELFF	TGCACCAGCGAACTAGCGGGATCCGGGGAGCTGTTTTTT
TRBJ1-2	TRBV9	NA	NA	CASSVDSRRQGGYTF	TGTGCCAGCAGCGTAGATTCTCGGAGGCAGGGAGGCTACACCTTC
TRBJ1-2	TRBV27	NA	NA	CASSPSGGLGYTF	TGTGCCAGCAGTCCCTCGGGGGGCTTGGGCTACACCTTC
TRBJ2-1	TRBV27	NA	NA	CASGLGGANEQFF	TGTGCCAGCGGACTTGGGGGGGCCAATGAGCAGTTCTTC
TRBJ1-2	TRBV7-2	NA	few	CASSLERGWGYTF	TGTGCCAGCAGCTTAGAACGGGGCTGGGGCTACACCTTC
TRBJ2-1	TRBV4-1	TRBD2	NA	CASSLAGGSYNEQFF	TGCGCCAGCAGCCTCGCGGGAGGGTCCTACAATGAGCAGTTCTTC
TRBJ2-7	TRBV19	NA	NA	CASSMSEYEQYF	TGTGCCAGTAGTATGTCTGAGTACGAGCAGTACTTC
TRBJ2-7	TRBV6-5	TRBD1	NA	CASSLGQVAYEQYF	TGTGCCAGCAGTTTAGGACAGGTGGCATACGAGCAGTACTTC
TRBJ2-2	TRBV18	NA	NA	CASSPRGGANTGELFF	TGTGCCAGCTCACCCCGGGGCGGGGCGAACACCGGGGAGCTGTTTTTT
TRBJ2-7	TRBV9	TRBD1	NA	CASSVDVRGLEQYF	TGTGCCAGCAGCGTAGACGTCAGGGGGCTTGAGCAGTACTTC
TRBJ2-1	TRBV20-1	NA	NA	CSARDNEQFF	TGCAGTGCTAGAGATAATGAGCAGTTCTTC
TRBJ1-1	TRBV29-1	NA	NA	CSVGQNTEAFF	TGCAGCGTGGGACAGAACACTGAAGCTTTCTTT
TRBJ2-5	TRBV4-1	NA	NA	CASSQLGRKETQYF	TGCGCCAGCAGCCAATTGGGCAGAAAAGAGACCCAGTACTTC
TRBJ2-2	TRBV11-1	TRBD2	NA	CASSSLAGTTGELFF	TGTGCCAGCAGCTCACTAGCGGGAACCACCGGGGAGCTGTTTTTT
TRBJ2-7	TRBV19	TRBD1	NA	CASSIGGQGAYEQYF	TGTGCCAGTAGTATAGGGGGACAGGGAGCCTACGAGCAGTACTTC
TRBJ1-2	TRBV6-1	NA	NA	CASSEALQAPYGYTF	TGTGCCAGCAGTGAAGCGCTACAGGCACCCTATGGCTACACCTTC
TRBJ2-1	TRBV9	TRBD2	NA	CASSVSLAGAYNEQFF	TGTGCCAGCAGCGTAAGCTTAGCGGGAGCCTACAATGAGCAGTTCTTC
TRBJ2-3	TRBV4-1	NA	NA	CAIRNSTDTQYF	TGCGCCATCCGAAACAGCACAGATACGCAGTATTTT
TRBJ1-4	TRBV10-3	TRBD1	NA	CATHAQGANEKLFF	TGTGCCACCCACGCGCAGGGGGCTAATGAAAAACTGTTTTTT
TRBJ2-7	TRBV5-5	NA	NA	CASSSRVSEQYF	TGTGCCAGCAGCTCCAGGGTTAGCGAGCAGTACTTC
TRBJ2-7	TRBV6-5	NA	NA	CASSRPPPRYEQYF	TGTGCCAGCAGCCGACCCCCCCCGAGGTACGAGCAGTACTTC